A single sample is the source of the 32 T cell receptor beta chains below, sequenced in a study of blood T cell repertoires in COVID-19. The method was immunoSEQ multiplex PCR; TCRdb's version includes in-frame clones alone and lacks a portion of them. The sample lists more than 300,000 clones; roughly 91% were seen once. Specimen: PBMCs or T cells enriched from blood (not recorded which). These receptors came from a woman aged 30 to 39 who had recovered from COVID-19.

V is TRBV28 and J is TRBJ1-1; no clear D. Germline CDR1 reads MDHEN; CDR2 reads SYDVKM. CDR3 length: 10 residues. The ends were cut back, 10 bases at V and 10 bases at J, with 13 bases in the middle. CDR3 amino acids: CATRKAGAFF. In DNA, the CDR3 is TGTGCCACCAGGAAAGCGGGAGCTTTCTTT.

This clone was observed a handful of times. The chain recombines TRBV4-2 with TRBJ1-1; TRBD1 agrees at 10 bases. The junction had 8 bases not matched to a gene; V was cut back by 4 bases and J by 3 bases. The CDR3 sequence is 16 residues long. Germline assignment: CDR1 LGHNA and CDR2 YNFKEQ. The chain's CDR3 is CASSPQTGTGDTEAFF. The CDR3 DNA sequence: TGTGCCAGCAGCCCTCAAACGGGGACAGGGGACACTGAAGCTTTCTTT.

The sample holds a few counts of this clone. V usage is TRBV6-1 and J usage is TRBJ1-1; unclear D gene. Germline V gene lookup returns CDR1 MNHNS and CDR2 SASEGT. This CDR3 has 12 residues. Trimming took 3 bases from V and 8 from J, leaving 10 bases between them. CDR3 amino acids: CASSDRAGEAFF. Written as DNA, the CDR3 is TGTGCCAGCAGTGATCGAGCAGGAGAAGCTTTCTTT.

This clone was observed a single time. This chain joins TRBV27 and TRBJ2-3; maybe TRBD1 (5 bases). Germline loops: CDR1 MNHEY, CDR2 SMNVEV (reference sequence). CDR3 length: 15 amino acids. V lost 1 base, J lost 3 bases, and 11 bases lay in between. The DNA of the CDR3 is TGTGCCAGCAGTTTATGGGGCGCCGGGACAGATACGCAGTATTTT. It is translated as CASSLWGAGTDTQYF.

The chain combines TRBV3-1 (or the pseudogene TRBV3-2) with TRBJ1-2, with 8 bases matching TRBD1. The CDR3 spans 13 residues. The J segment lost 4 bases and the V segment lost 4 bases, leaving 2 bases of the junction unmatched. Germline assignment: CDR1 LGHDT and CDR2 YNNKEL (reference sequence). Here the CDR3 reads CASSLRGPYGYTF. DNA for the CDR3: TGTGCCAGCAGCCTCAGGGGGCCCTATGGCTACACCTTC.

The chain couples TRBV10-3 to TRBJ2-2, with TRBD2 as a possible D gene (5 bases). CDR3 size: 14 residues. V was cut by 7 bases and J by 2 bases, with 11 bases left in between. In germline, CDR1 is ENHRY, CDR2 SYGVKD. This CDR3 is CAITGRSNTGELFF. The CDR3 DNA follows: TGTGCCATCACGGGGAGAAGTAACACCGGGGAGCTGTTTTTT.

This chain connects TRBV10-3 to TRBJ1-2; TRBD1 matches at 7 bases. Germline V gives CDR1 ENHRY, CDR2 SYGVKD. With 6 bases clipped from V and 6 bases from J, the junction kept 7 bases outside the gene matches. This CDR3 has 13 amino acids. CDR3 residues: CAIRYRGSNGYTF. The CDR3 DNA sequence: TGTGCCATCAGATACAGGGGATCGAATGGCTACACCTTC.

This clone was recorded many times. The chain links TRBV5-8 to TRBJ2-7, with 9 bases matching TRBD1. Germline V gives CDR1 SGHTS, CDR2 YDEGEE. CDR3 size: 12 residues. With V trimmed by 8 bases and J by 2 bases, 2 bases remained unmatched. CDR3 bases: TGTGCCAGTACAGGGGGCACCTACGAGCAGTACTTC. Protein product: CASTGGTYEQYF.

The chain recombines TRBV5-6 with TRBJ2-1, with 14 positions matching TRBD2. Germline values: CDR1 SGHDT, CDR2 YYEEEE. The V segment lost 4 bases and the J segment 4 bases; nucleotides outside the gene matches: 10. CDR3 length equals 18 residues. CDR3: CASSLGGLAGAGYNEQFF. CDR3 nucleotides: TGTGCCAGCAGCCTGGGGGGACTAGCGGGAGCGGGTTACAATGAGCAGTTCTTC.

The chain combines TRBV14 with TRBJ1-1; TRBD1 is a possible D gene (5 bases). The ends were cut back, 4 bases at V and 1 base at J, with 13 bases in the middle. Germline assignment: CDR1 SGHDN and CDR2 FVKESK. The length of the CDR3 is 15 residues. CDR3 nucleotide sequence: TGTGCCAGCAGCCTCAGGACACATCGGAACACTGAAGCTTTCTTT. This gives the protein CASSLRTHRNTEAFF. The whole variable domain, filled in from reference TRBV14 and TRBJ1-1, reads EAGVTQFPSHSVIEKGQTVTLRCDPISGHDNLYWYRRVMGKEIKFLLHFVKESKQDESGMPNNRFLAERTGGTYSTLKVQPAELEDSGVYFCASSLRTHRNTEAFFGQGTRLTVV.

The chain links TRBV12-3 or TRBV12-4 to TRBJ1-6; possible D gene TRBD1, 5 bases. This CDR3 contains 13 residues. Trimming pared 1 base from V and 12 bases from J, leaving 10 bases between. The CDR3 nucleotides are TGTGCCAGCAGTTTAGGATCGGGGGGACCCCTCCACTTT. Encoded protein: CASSLGSGGPLHF.

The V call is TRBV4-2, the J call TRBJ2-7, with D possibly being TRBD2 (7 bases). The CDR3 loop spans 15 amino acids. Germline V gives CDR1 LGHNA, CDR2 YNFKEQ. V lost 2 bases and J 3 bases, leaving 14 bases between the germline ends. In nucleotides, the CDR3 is TGTGCCAGCAGCCAACTCCTAGGGGGGGTCTACGAGCAGTACTTC. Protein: CASSQLLGGVYEQYF.

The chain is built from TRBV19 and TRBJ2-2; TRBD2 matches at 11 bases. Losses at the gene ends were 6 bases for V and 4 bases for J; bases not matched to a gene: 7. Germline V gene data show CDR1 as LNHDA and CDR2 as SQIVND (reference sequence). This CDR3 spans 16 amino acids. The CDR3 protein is CASRRTSGPSTGELFF. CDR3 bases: TGTGCCAGTAGACGGACTAGCGGGCCGTCCACCGGGGAGCTGTTTTTT.

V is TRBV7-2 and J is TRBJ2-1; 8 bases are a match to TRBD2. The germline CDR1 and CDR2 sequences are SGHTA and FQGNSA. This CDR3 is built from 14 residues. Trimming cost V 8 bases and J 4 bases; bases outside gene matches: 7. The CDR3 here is CASGTGGSYNEQFF. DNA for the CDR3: TGTGCCAGCGGCACGGGAGGGTCGTACAATGAGCAGTTCTTC.

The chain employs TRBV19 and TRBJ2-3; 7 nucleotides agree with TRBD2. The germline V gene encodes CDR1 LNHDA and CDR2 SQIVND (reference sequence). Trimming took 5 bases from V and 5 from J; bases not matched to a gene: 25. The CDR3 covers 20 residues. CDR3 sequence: CASSAKDWGVGGSVKDTQYF. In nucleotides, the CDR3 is TGTGCCAGTAGTGCAAAGGACTGGGGGGTCGGCGGGAGTGTGAAAGATACGCAGTATTTT.

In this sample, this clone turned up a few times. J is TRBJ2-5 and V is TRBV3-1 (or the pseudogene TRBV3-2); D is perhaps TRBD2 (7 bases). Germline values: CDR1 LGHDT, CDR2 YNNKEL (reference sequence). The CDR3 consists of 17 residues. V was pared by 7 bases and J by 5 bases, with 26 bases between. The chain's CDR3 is CASTERGSGEGVETQYF. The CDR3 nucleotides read TGTGCCAGCACCGAAAGAGGCTCAGGGGAGGGTGTGGAGACCCAGTACTTC.

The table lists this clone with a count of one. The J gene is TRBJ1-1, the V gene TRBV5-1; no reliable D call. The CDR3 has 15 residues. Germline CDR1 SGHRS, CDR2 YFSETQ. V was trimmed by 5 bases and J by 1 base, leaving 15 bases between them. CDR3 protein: CASRPQIEANTEAFF. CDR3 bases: TGCGCCAGCAGGCCGCAAATAGAGGCGAACACTGAAGCTTTCTTT.

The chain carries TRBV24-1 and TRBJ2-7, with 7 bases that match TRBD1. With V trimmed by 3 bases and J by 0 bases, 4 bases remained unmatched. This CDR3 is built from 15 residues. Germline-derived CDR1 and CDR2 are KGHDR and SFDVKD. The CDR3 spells CATSDGTASSYEQYF. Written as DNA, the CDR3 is TGTGCCACCAGTGATGGGACAGCAAGCTCCTACGAGCAGTACTTC.

The CDR3 bases are TGTGCCAGCAGCATCCGACAGTTCTACGAGCAGTACTTC. Translation gives CASSIRQFYEQYF. V is TRBV21-1 and J is TRBJ2-7; the table's D gene call, TRBD1, was not cross checked with the DNA. TRBV21-1 is a listed pseudogene. The CDR3 has 13 amino acids.

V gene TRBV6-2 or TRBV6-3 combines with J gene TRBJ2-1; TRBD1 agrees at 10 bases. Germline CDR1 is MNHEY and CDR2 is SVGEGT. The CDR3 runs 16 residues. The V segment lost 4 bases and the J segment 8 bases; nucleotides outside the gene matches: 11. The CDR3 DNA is TGTGCCAGCAGTTCCCGTCGAGGGACAGGGGTACATGAGCAGTTCTTC. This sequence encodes CASSSRRGTGVHEQFF.

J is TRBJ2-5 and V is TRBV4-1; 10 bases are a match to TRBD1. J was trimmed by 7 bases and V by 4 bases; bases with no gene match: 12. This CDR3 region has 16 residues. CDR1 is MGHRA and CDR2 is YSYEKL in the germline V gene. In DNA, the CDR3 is TGCGCCAGCAGCCGAGGACCGGGACAGGGGAGGACGACCCAGTACTTC. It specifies CASSRGPGQGRTTQYF.

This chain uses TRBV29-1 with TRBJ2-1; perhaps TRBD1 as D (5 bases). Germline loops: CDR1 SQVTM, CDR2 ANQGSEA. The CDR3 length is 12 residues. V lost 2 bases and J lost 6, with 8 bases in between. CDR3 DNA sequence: TGCAGCGTTGAACAGGGAATCAATGAGCAGTTCTTC. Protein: CSVEQGINEQFF.

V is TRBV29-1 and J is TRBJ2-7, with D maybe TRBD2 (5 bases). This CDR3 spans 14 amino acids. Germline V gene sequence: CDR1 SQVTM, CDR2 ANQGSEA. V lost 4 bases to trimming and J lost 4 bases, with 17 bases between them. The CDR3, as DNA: TGCAGCGTTGGGAACGGGATCCCGCCTTACGAGCAGTACTTC. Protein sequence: CSVGNGIPPYEQYF.

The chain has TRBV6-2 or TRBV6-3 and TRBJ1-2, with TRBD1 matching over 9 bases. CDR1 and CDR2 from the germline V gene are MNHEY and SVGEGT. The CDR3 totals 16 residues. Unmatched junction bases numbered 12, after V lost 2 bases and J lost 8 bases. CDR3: CASSYREPGQGFGYTF. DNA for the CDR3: TGTGCCAGCAGTTACAGGGAACCGGGACAGGGTTTCGGCTACACCTTC.

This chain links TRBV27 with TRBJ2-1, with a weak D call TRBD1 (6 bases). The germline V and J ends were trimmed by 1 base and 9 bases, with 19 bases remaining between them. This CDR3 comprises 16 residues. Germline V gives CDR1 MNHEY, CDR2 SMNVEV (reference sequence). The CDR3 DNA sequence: TGTGCCAGCAGTTTATACGTTAGCGCCCAAGGGGGTGAGCAGTTCTTC. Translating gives CASSLYVSAQGGEQFF.

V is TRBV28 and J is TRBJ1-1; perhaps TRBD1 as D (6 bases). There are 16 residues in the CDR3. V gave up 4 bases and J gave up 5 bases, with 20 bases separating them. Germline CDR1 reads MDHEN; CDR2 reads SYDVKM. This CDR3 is CASSSPMWGRRTEAFF. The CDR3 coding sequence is TGTGCCAGCAGTTCCCCCATGTGGGGGCGGCGAACTGAAGCTTTCTTT.

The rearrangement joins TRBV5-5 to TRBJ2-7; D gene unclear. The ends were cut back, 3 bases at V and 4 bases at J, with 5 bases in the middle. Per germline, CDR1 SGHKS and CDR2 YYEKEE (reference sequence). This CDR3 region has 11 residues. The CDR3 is CASSSVYEQYF. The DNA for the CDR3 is TGTGCCAGCAGCTCCGTGTACGAGCAGTACTTC.

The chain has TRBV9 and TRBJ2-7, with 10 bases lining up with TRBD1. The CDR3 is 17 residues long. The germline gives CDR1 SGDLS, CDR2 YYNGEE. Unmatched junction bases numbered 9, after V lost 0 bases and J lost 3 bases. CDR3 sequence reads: CASSVAPTGQGGYEQYF. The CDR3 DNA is TGTGCCAGCAGCGTAGCCCCCACCGGACAGGGGGGCTACGAGCAGTACTTC.

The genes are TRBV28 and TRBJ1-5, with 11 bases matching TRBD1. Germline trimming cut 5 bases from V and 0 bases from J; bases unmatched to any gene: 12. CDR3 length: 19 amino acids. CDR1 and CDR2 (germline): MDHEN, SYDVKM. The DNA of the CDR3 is TGTGCCAGCAGTGTCTACCCCGGGACAGGGGGTTATAGCAATCAGCCCCAGCATTTT. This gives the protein CASSVYPGTGGYSNQPQHF.

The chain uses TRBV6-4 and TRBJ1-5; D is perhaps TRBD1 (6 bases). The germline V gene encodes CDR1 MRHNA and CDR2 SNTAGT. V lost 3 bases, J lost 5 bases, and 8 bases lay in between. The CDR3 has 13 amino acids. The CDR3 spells CASSESGDQPQHF. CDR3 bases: TGTGCCAGCAGTGAATCAGGGGATCAGCCCCAGCATTTT.

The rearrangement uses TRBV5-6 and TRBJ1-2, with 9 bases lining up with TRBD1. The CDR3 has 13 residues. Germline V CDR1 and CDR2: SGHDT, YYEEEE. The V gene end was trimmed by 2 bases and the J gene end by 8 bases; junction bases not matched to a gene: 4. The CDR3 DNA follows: TGTGCCAGCAGCTTTGGACAGGGGAACGGCTACACCTTC. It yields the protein CASSFGQGNGYTF.

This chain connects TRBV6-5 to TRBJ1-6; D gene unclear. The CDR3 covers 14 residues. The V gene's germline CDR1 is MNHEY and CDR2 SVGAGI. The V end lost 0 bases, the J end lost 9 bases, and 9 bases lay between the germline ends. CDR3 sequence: CASSYSIPSSPLHF. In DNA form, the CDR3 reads TGTGCCAGCAGTTACTCGATCCCTAGTTCACCCCTCCACTTT.